The count of the clone carrying this TCR beta chain is one. Its target is unknown. This donor has no recorded CMV serostatus. The sample comes from a study of cytomegalovirus exposure and HLA in healthy donors. Study-level points and caveats: Later analysis suggested links between common viral pathogens and several top significant clusters. A later analysis associated 15,000 or so TCR beta sequences with HLA alleles at a 0.05 false discovery rate. The HLA-A and HLA-B alleles of most subjects were reportedly predicted accurately from TCR beta sequences.

V was clipped by 4 bases and J by 3 bases; unmatched bases: 5. CDR3 length: 15 residues. CDR1 and CDR2 (germline): SGHAT, FQDESV (reference sequence). PCR amplification relied on 60 Vbeta primers (plus 13 Jbeta primers). Sequencing was performed with immunoSEQ multiplex PCR; in TCRdb, only in-frame clones are kept and a portion is missing. The sample lists 130,000 to 150,000 clones; roughly 76% were seen once. This TCR derives from a human donor in good health. J is TRBJ2-3 and V is TRBV11-1; 9 bases align to TRBD1. The specimen was PBMCs. CDR3 DNA sequence: TGTGCCAGCAGCTACCGGGACAGGGCTACAGATACGCAGTATTTT. Translating gives CASSYRDRATDTQYF.